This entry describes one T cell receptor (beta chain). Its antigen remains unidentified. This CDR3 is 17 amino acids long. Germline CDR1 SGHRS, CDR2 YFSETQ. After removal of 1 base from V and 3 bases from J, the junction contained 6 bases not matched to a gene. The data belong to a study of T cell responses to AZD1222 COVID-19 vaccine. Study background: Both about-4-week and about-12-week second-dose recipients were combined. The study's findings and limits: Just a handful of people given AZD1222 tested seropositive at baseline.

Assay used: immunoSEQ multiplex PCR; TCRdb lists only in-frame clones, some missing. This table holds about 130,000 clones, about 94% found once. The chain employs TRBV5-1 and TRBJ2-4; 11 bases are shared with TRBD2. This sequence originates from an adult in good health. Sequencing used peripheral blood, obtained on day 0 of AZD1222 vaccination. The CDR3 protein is CASSLTGLAAYKNIQYF. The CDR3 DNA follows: TGCGCCAGCAGCTTGACGGGACTAGCGGCCTACAAAAACATTCAGTACTTC. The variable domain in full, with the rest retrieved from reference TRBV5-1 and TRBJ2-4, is KAGVTQTPRYLIKTRGQQVTLSCSPISGHRSVSWYQQTPGQGLQFLFEYFSETQRNKGNFPGRFSGRQFSNSRSEMNVSTLELGDSALYLCASSLTGLAAYKNIQYFGAGTRLSVL.